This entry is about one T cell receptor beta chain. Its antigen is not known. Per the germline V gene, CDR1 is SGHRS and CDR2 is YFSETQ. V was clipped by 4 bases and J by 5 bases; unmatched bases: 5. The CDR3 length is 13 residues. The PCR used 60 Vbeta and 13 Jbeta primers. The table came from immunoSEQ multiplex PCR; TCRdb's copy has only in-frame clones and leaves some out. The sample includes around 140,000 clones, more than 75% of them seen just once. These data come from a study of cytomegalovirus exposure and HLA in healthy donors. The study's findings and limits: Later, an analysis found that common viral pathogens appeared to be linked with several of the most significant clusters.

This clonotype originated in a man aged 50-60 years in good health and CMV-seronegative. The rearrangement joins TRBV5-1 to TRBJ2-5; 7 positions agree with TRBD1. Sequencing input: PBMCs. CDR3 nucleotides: TGCGCCAGCAGCCGGGACAGAGGCGAGACCCAGTACTTC. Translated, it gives CASSRDRGETQYF.